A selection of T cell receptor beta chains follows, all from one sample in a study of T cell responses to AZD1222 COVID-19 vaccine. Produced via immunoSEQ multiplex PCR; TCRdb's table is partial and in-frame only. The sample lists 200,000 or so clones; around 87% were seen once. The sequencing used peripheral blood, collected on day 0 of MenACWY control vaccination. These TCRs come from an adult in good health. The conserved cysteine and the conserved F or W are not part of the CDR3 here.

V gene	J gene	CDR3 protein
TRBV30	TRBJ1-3	AWSGDRGWNTIY
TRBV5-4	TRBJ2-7	ASSPGGGQSSYEQY
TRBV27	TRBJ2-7	ASSFQGTPYEQY
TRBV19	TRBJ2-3	ASKQFSSTDTQY
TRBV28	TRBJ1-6	ASSPLAQGNSPLH
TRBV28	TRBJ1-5	ASSLGQGNQPQH
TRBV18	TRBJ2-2	ASSQTSGGTGELF
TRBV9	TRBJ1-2	ASSVREHYGYT
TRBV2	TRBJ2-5	ASSEGGETQY
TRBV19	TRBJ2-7	ASSVSGDIMSYEQY
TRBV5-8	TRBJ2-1	ASSLFAGNSYNEQF
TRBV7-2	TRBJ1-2	ASSLAPTALDGYT
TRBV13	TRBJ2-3	ASSPRGGHTDTQY
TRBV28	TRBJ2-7	ASRSTGKGSYEQY
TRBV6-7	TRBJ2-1	ASGANEQF
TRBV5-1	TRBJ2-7	ASSLGLAVEQY
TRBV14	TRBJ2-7	ASSRSGAGEQY
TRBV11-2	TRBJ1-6	ASSLQNSYNSPLH
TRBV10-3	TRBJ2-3	AISEGDRGADTQY
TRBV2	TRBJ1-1	ASSEGSSGAQAF
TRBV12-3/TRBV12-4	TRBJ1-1	ASSSGTGDEAF
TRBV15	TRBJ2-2	ATGNTGELF
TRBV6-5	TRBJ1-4	ASSSWQANEKLF
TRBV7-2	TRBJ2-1	ASSLESGYNNEQF
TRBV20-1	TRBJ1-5	SASRGDRVGPQH
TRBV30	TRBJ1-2	AWNKGGPNYGYT
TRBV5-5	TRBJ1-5	ASSFREDHQPQH
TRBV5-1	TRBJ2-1	ASSQTSGVGVYNEQF
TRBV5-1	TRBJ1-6	ASRTGTGDNSPLH
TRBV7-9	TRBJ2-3	ASSLEQNTDTQY
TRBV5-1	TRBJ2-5	ASSLEGQETQY
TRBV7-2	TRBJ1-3	ASSFGQGWSSGNTIY
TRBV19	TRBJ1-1	ASSIAENTEAF
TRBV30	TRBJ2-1	ACTTGGGSYNEQF